The T cell receptor (beta chain) described here comes from a study of vaccination and CD4 T cells after COVID-19. Study background: The cells were exposed to overlapping spike peptides originating from SARS-CoV-2, HCoV-NL63, HCoV-OC43 and HCoV-229E for stimulation. Findings and caveats of the study: Looking at convalescent patients, a median roughly 90% of reactive clones were present only post-vaccination.

The Oncomine TCR Beta short-read assay was what sequenced the DNA obtained from cultured CD4+ T cells. TCRdb reprocessed the PCR reads with MiXCR, giving one entry per CDR3 protein. The table shows around 17,000 distinct CDR3 sequences, with under 80% occurring only once. In its sample, this clonotype was seen a few times. Its specificity is unknown. Indicated treatment: roughly 11-day PBMC culture with coronavirus spike peptide pools or control peptides (ViraFEST assay). T cells were expanded with peptide pools, and expanded clonotypes were identified by TCR sequencing. V lost 5 bases and J 1 base, leaving 8 bases between the germline ends. The CDR3 has 13 residues. Germline V lookup: CDR1 SGHTA, CDR2 FQGTGA.

The TCR comes from a human donor who had recovered from COVID-19. The V call is TRBV7-3, the J call TRBJ1-1, with no clear D. The specimen was CD4+ T cells from blood, cultured in vitro. The CDR3 bases are TGTGCCAGCAGCACCCAGGAGAACACTGAAGCTTTCTTT. Its translation: CASSTQENTEAFF.